Listed below are T cell receptor beta chains from one sample, sequenced in a study of blood T cell repertoires in COVID-19. Sequencing used immunoSEQ multiplex PCR; TCRdb keeps in-frame clones, though not all of them. The sample lists about 300,000 clones; around 90% were seen once. Specimen: PBMCs or T cells enriched from blood (not recorded which). The receptor set was obtained from a woman aged 25-40 years who had recovered from COVID-19. CDR3s include the opening cysteine and the closing phenylalanine or tryptophan. A D gene is named only where the DNA matches it firmly. Some rows have no size entry. The others give once, few or many, or a class for an expanded clone.

abundance | j_gene | v_gene | d_gene | CDR3nt | CDR3aa
NA | TRBJ2-5 | TRBV21-1 | NA | TGTGCCAGCAGCCAATGGTACTTC | CASSQWYF
NA | TRBJ2-2 | TRBV19 | TRBD1 | TGTGCCAGTAGTATAGATCCATGGACAGGGGCCCACTCTAGAGGCGGGGAGCTGTTTTTT | CASSIDPWTGAHSRGGELFF
once | TRBJ2-5 | TRBV11-3 | TRBD2 | TGTGCCAGCAGCTTAGGCCTCCCCGGGACTAGCGGGATAGAGACCCAGTACTTC | CASSLGLPGTSGIETQYF
once | TRBJ1-4 | TRBV5-8 | NA | TGTGCCAGCAGCCAAGAACAGGGTCCCAATGAAAAACTGTTTTTT | CASSQEQGPNEKLFF
NA | TRBJ2-5 | TRBV6-2/TRBV6-3 | NA | TGTGCCAGCAGTGATCTAGAATGGGAGACCCAGTACTTC | CASSDLEWETQYF
NA | TRBJ2-1 | TRBV29-1 | TRBD1 | TGCAGCGATGGGACAGGGGCAAATGAGCAGTTCTTC | CSDGTGANEQFF
NA | TRBJ1-5 | TRBV5-6 | TRBD1 | TGTGCCAGCAGCCTGACAGGGGTTAGCAATCAGCCCCAGCATTTT | CASSLTGVSNQPQHF
NA | TRBJ2-1 | TRBV11-2 | NA | TGTGCCAGCAGCCCCACCGGGCGGGTCGACAATGAGCAGTTCTTC | CASSPTGRVDNEQFF
NA | TRBJ1-1 | TRBV27 | NA | TGTGCCAGCAGCAAACATACAGGGAATCGCGCTTTCTTT | CASSKHTGNRAFF
NA | TRBJ2-1 | TRBV27 | TRBD2 | TGTGCCAGCAGCCACCTAACTAGCGGGATTTCCTACAATGAGCAGTTCTTC | CASSHLTSGISYNEQFF
NA | TRBJ2-3 | TRBV7-2 | NA | TGTGCCAGCAGCTTAGAGGACTGGACAGATACGCAGTATTTT | CASSLEDWTDTQYF
few | TRBJ1-5 | TRBV19 | NA | TGTGCCAGTAGTCTCCCGAGACAGGTTAGCAATCAGCCCCAGCATTTT | CASSLPRQVSNQPQHF
once | TRBJ2-7 | TRBV5-4 | TRBD2 | TGTGCCAGCAGCTTAGAAGGGAGGGTCTCCGAGCAGTACTTC | CASSLEGRVSEQYF
NA | TRBJ2-7 | TRBV27 | TRBD1 | TGTGCCAGCAGTCCAGGGACAGGGCAACACGAGCAGTACTTC | CASSPGTGQHEQYF
NA | TRBJ2-7 | TRBV9 | TRBD2 | TGTGCCAGCAGCGTGGGACTAGCGGGAGACTACGAGCAGTACTTC | CASSVGLAGDYEQYF
NA | TRBJ2-3 | TRBV19 | TRBD2 | TGTGCCAGTAGTATAGACCACGGGACTAGCGGAGCAGATACGCAGTATTTT | CASSIDHGTSGADTQYF
NA | TRBJ2-3 | TRBV7-9 | TRBD2 | TGTGCCAGCAGCTCCCGAGTAGATAAACTAGCGGGAGGGACAGATACGCAGTATTTT | CASSSRVDKLAGGTDTQYF
once | TRBJ1-6 | TRBV7-2 | NA | TGTGCCAGCAGCTTACGGGATAATTCACCCCTCCACTTT | CASSLRDNSPLHF
NA | TRBJ1-4 | TRBV29-1 | TRBD1 | TGCAGCGTTGATTTGGGACAGGGTAATGAAAAACTGTTTTTT | CSVDLGQGNEKLFF
few | TRBJ2-3 | TRBV5-1 | NA | TGCGCCAGCAGCTTACAGGGATTCACAGATACGCAGTATTTT | CASSLQGFTDTQYF
NA | TRBJ2-7 | TRBV6-5 | TRBD2 | TGTGCCAGCAGCCTAGGACTAGCGGGAGCCTACGAGCAGTACTTC | CASSLGLAGAYEQYF
NA | TRBJ1-2 | TRBV5-4 | TRBD1 | TGTGCCAGCAGCTTGAAGGGGGCGCGTAGCTACACCTTC | CASSLKGARSYTF
NA | TRBJ2-1 | TRBV4-1 | TRBD2 | TGCGCCAGCAGCCAAGCAGGGACTAGCGGACCGCAGTTCTTC | CASSQAGTSGPQFF
NA | TRBJ1-4 | TRBV3-1/TRBV3-2 | TRBD1 | TGTGCCAGCAGCCCCGACAGGGCCAATGAAAAACTGTTTTTT | CASSPDRANEKLFF
NA | TRBJ1-1 | TRBV19 | TRBD1 | TGTGCCAGTAGTATGGTGGGGACAGGGTATGGGAACACTGAAGCTTTCTTT | CASSMVGTGYGNTEAFF
NA | TRBJ1-2 | TRBV25-1 | TRBD1 | TGTGCCAGCGCCCCCAGGGGGCACGATGGCTACACCTTC | CASAPRGHDGYTF
NA | TRBJ2-2 | TRBV18 | TRBD1 | TGTGCCAGCTCACCGGACAGGGGGCGTACCGGGGAGCTGTTTTTT | CASSPDRGRTGELFF
once | TRBJ1-5 | TRBV12-3/TRBV12-4 | NA | TGTGCCAGCAGCCCTCTAAGCAATCAGCCCCAGCATTTT | CASSPLSNQPQHF
NA | TRBJ2-5 | TRBV19 | NA | TGTGCCAGTAGTATCGAGGTGCGGGGGCCCCCACTAGCGACCCAAGAGACCCAGTACTTC | CASSIEVRGPPLATQETQYF
NA | TRBJ1-4 | TRBV7-2 | NA | TGTGCCAGCAGCACAGGGTATGGTGAAAAACTGTTTTTT | CASSTGYGEKLFF
NA | TRBJ2-2 | TRBV5-4 | NA | TGTGCCAGCAGCCCCGGTCGGGGGAGCACCGGGGAGCTGTTTTTT | CASSPGRGSTGELFF
NA | TRBJ1-2 | TRBV27 | NA | TGTGCCAGCAGTTTTCAGGGATATGGCTACACCTTC | CASSFQGYGYTF
few | TRBJ2-7 | TRBV6-6 | NA | TGTGCCAGCAGATCAGGGGATTCCTACGAGCAGTACTTC | CASRSGDSYEQYF
NA | TRBJ1-2 | TRBV3-1/TRBV3-2 | NA | TGTGCCAGCAGCCAAGAGGAAGGGAGGTATGGCTACACCTTC | CASSQEEGRYGYTF
NA | TRBJ1-1 | TRBV7-3 | NA | TGTGCCAGCAGCTCCGGCAGGGGAATCACTGAAGCTTTCTTT | CASSSGRGITEAFF
NA | TRBJ2-3 | TRBV7-3 | NA | TGTGCCAGCAGCTTAAAGGGATTGAGGTGGGGAGGAGATACGCAGTATTTT | CASSLKGLRWGGDTQYF
NA | TRBJ1-1 | TRBV28 | NA | TGTGCCAGTTATAACAGGTCGAACACTGAAGCTTTCTTT | CASYNRSNTEAFF
NA | TRBJ2-1 | TRBV12-5 | TRBD2 | TGTGCTAGTGGTTTGACCATTAGCGGGAGCTCCTACAATGAGCAGTTCTTC | CASGLTISGSSYNEQFF
NA | TRBJ2-3 | TRBV6-2/TRBV6-3 | NA | TGTGCCAGCAGTTTCCAGACTGATTGGAACACAGATACGCAGTATTTT | CASSFQTDWNTDTQYF